Listed below are T cell receptor beta chains from one sample, sequenced in a study of cytomegalovirus exposure and HLA in healthy donors. Profiling relied on immunoSEQ multiplex PCR, and the TCRdb table lists in-frame clones only, not all of them. The data show about 210,000 clones, about three quarters seen once. Sample: PBMCs. The receptors were gathered from a male donor in good health and CMV-seronegative. CDR3s include the opening cysteine and the closing phenylalanine or tryptophan. A D gene is named only where the DNA matches it firmly. Rows may omit the clone size; those that give it use once, few, many or a size class.

V	D	size	J	DNA	CDR3
TRBV27	NA	NA	TRBJ1-2	TGTGCCAGCAGTTTAGGGGGGGCCGGTGGCTACACCTTC	CASSLGGAGGYTF
TRBV11-3	TRBD2	NA	TRBJ2-1	TGTGCCAGCAGCTTAGGTCTAGCGGGGGCCAACAATGAGCAGTTCTTC	CASSLGLAGANNEQFF
TRBV30	NA	NA	TRBJ2-7	TGTGCCTGGAGTGCTACGTGGGACAACGAGCAGTACTTC	CAWSATWDNEQYF
TRBV27	NA	NA	TRBJ2-3	TGTGCCAGCAGTTCCAGGGGAGTGGTAAATACGCAGTATTTT	CASSSRGVVNTQYF
TRBV11-2	NA	NA	TRBJ1-6	TGTGCCAGCAGCCTAGACACCCGAGGGAGCTCCTATAATTCACCCCTCCACTTT	CASSLDTRGSSYNSPLHF
TRBV20-1	NA	few	TRBJ2-5	TGCAGTGCTGCCCGGGGGGAGACCCAGTACTTC	CSAARGETQYF
TRBV28	NA	NA	TRBJ2-7	TGTGCCAGCAGTATCCCTCCCTACGAGCAGTACTTC	CASSIPPYEQYF
TRBV18	TRBD2	NA	TRBJ2-7	TGTGCCAGCTCACCGTGGGCAGGGAGGGACGAGCAGTACTTC	CASSPWAGRDEQYF
TRBV5-6	TRBD2	NA	TRBJ2-3	TGTGCCAGCAGCTACCCGGGACTAGCAACCACAGATACGCAGTATTTT	CASSYPGLATTDTQYF
TRBV28	NA	NA	TRBJ2-3	TGTGCCAGCATTTCACTAGCAACAGATACGCAGTATTTT	CASISLATDTQYF
TRBV1	NA	NA	TRBJ2-1	TGCACCAGCAGCCAAGAGGGAGCGGAGAACAATGAGCAGTTCTTC	CTSSQEGAENNEQFF
TRBV9	NA	once	TRBJ2-1	TGTGCCAGCAGAAGCGGCTACAGCTCCAATGAGCAGTTCTTC	CASRSGYSSNEQFF
TRBV15	NA	NA	TRBJ2-5	TGTGCCACCAGCAATGCGTGGGAGACCCAGTACTTC	CATSNAWETQYF
TRBV29-1	TRBD1	NA	TRBJ2-7	TGCAGCGTTCGGCACAGGGGGCCCCGGTCCTACGAGCAGTACTTC	CSVRHRGPRSYEQYF
TRBV6-5	NA	NA	TRBJ1-2	TGTGCCAGCAGTTACTCGGCAGGGCCCTATGGCTACACCTTC	CASSYSAGPYGYTF
TRBV7-3	NA	NA	TRBJ1-1	TGTGCCAGCAGCTTGGACATCATGAACACTGAAGCTTTCTTT	CASSLDIMNTEAFF
TRBV7-9	TRBD2	NA	TRBJ2-3	TGTGCCAGCAGCCCCCGACTAGCGGGCCTTAGCACAGATACGCAGTATTTT	CASSPRLAGLSTDTQYF
TRBV2	TRBD1	NA	TRBJ2-2	TGTGCCAGCAGTAAACAGGGGGCAACCGGGGAGCTGTTTTTT	CASSKQGATGELFF
TRBV6-6	TRBD1	few	TRBJ1-1	TGTGCCAGCAGCTGGGACAGGGGCACTGAAGCTTTCTTT	CASSWDRGTEAFF
TRBV29-1	TRBD2	NA	TRBJ2-1	TGCAGCGTTGAAGGGGGAGGGACGAGACTCGATGAGCAGTTCTTC	CSVEGGGTRLDEQFF
TRBV27	NA	NA	TRBJ1-1	TGTGCCAGCAGTTTTTTTTTCAAATCGGTGAACACTGAAGCTTTCTTT	CASSFFFKSVNTEAFF
TRBV7-2	NA	NA	TRBJ2-7	TGTGCCAGCAGCTCAGTTTATGGCGAGCAGTACTTC	CASSSVYGEQYF
TRBV28	NA	NA	TRBJ2-5	TGTGCCAGCAGGTACTTCCAGAGGAGCCAAGAGACCCAGTACTTC	CASRYFQRSQETQYF
TRBV14	NA	NA	TRBJ2-5	TGTGCCAGCAGCCAAGATGAGGTGAGAGCGGCTCAAGAGACCCAGTACTTC	CASSQDEVRAAQETQYF
TRBV5-6	NA	NA	TRBJ2-7	TGTGCCAGCAGCTTGGTGTCGGACAGACCCTACGAGCAGTACTTC	CASSLVSDRPYEQYF
TRBV7-9	NA	once	TRBJ2-7	TGTGCCAGCAGCGAGACAGACGGCTCCTACGAGCAGTACTTC	CASSETDGSYEQYF
TRBV6-5	TRBD2	NA	TRBJ2-7	TGTGCCAGCAGTTACTCTAGCGGGAGCTTCTCCTACGAGCAGTACTTC	CASSYSSGSFSYEQYF
TRBV9	NA	NA	TRBJ2-3	TGTGCCAGCAGCATAAACCTCCGGGACTCAAGCACAGATACGCAGTATTTT	CASSINLRDSSTDTQYF
TRBV5-1	NA	NA	TRBJ1-1	TGCGCCAGCAACATGAACACTGAAGCTTTCTTT	CASNMNTEAFF
TRBV2	NA	NA	TRBJ1-4	TGTGCCAGCAGAACCGGGACAAGGGATGGTGAAAAACTGTTTTTT	CASRTGTRDGEKLFF
TRBV5-1	NA	once	TRBJ1-2	TGCGCCAGCAGCTTGGCCCTCGACAGCACCTATGGCTACACCTTC	CASSLALDSTYGYTF
TRBV7-2	NA	NA	TRBJ1-1	TGTGCCAGCAGCTTAGGGGCGCGGGCGTACACTGAAGCTTTCTTT	CASSLGARAYTEAFF
TRBV19	NA	NA	TRBJ1-5	TGTGCCAGTAGTACCTCGGGGGGGCTCGCGGCAAAGGTCCAGCATTTT	CASSTSGGLAAKVQHF
TRBV6-5	NA	NA	TRBJ1-3	TGTGCCAGCAGCCGCGGACTGATCTCTGGAAACACCATATATTTT	CASSRGLISGNTIYF
TRBV29-1	NA	NA	TRBJ2-7	TGCAGCGTTGTGGGACGCACTAGCTCCTACGAGCAGTACTTC	CSVVGRTSSYEQYF
TRBV23-1	TRBD1	NA	TRBJ2-2	TGCGCCAGCAGTCAATTATTTGGGGTAAACGCGGGCCACAGGGGGCGCGGGACCGGGGAGCTGTTTTTT	CASSQLFGVNAGHRGRGTGELFF
TRBV28	NA	NA	TRBJ1-5	TGTGCCAGCAGTTTATTCTCCGGACAGAAAGACTATAGCAATCAGCCCCAGCATTTT	CASSLFSGQKDYSNQPQHF
TRBV5-1	TRBD2	NA	TRBJ2-2	TGCGCCAGCAGTCCTGCCCTAGCGGACACCGGGGAGCTGTTTTTT	CASSPALADTGELFF
TRBV9	TRBD1	NA	TRBJ2-7	TGTGCCAGCAGCGAGGGACAGAATTACGAGCAGTACTTC	CASSEGQNYEQYF
TRBV6-1	NA	NA	TRBJ1-4	TGTGCCAGCAGTTATAGCCATCCGTTCGAAAAACTGTTTTTT	CASSYSHPFEKLFF
TRBV6-1	NA	NA	TRBJ1-4	TGTGCCAGCACCTTGGGGGGTTCGGGTGAAAAACTGTTTTTT	CASTLGGSGEKLFF
TRBV27	TRBD1	NA	TRBJ1-1	TGTGCCAGCAGAACAGGGGGCGCGAACACTGAAGCTTTCTTT	CASRTGGANTEAFF